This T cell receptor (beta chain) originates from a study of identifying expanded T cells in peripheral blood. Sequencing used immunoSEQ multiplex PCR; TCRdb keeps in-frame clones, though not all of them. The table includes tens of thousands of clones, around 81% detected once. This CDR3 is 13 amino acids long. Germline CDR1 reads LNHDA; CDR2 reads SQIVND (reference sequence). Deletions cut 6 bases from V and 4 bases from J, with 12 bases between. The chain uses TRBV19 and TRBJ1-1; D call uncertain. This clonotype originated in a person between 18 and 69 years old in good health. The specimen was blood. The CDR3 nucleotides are TGTGCCAGTAGGGCCCCCCGGTTCACTGAAGCTTTCTTT. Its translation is CASRAPRFTEAFF.